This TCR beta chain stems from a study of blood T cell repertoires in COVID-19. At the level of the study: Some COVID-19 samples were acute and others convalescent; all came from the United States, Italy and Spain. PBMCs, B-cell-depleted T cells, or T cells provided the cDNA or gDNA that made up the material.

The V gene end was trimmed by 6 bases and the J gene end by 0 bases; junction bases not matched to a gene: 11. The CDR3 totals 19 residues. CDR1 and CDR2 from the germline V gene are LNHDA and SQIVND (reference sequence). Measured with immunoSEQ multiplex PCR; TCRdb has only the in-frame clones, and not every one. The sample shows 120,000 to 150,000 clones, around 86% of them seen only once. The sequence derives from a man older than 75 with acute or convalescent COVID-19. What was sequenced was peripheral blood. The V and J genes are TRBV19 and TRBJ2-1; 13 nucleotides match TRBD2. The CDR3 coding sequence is TGTGCCAGTAGATTGAAAGGGACTAGCGGGATCAGCTCCTACAATGAGCAGTTCTTC. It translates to CASRLKGTSGISSYNEQFF.